One and the same sample provided the 18 T cell receptor beta chains below, sequenced in a study of T-cell memory formation after mild COVID-19. TCRdb processed the 5' RACE reads anew with MiXCR; each CDR3 protein has one entry. Here the sample spans about 350,000 distinct CDR3 sequences, about 13% being singletons. The sequencing sample was made of PBMCs or a T cell subset sorted from them (not recorded which). These receptors were collected from a man between 18 and 35 years old who had mild COVID-19 (a few samples of this study predate the infection). Cell type and time point are not known.

This rearrangement joins TRBV29-1 to TRBJ2-3, with D hard to call. The germline V gene encodes CDR1 SQVTM and CDR2 ANQGSEA. The CDR3 is made up of 12 amino acids. Trimming pared 4 bases from V and 6 bases from J, leaving 11 bases between. The CDR3 nucleotides read TGCAGCGTTGTGATAACTGGGGATACGCAGTATTTT. Its protein product is CSVVITGDTQYF.

In its sample, this clonotype was seen many times. The chain recombines TRBV6-2 or TRBV6-3 with TRBJ2-5; D may be TRBD2 (6 bases). The CDR3 runs to 14 residues. The germline V gene encodes CDR1 MNHEY and CDR2 SVGEGT. Trimming left V 7 bases short and J 1 base short, with 13 bases between. The CDR3 nucleotides read TGTGCCAGCACCACGGGGGACGGCCAAGAGACCCAGTACTTC. It codes for CASTTGDGQETQYF.

The rearrangement uses TRBV11-2 and TRBJ1-1; 12 bases map to TRBD1. The CDR3 sequence is 17 residues long. V shed 5 bases and J 2 bases; nucleotides not matched to a gene: 9. Germline assignment: CDR1 SGHAT and CDR2 FQNNGV. CDR3 loop: CASSPKGDRGPNTEAFF. CDR3 DNA: TGTGCCAGCAGCCCAAAGGGGGACAGGGGGCCCAACACTGAAGCTTTCTTT.

The chain couples TRBV5-4 to TRBJ2-3; 9 nucleotides match TRBD2. Looked up from germline, CDR1 is SGHNT and CDR2 is YYREEE (reference sequence). V shed 5 bases and J 6 bases; nucleotides not matched to a gene: 10. This CDR3 has 15 residues. As DNA, the CDR3 is TGTGCCAGCAGGCCGCCGCGGGGGGGCCAGGATACGCAGTATTTT. It encodes CASRPPRGGQDTQYF.

There are a few counts of this clonotype. This rearrangement joins TRBV12-3 or TRBV12-4 to TRBJ1-5, with TRBD1 identical over 9 bases. Trimming cost V 6 bases and J 6 bases; bases outside gene matches: 9. The CDR3 totals 15 residues. Here the CDR3 DNA reads TGTGCCAGCAGCCCTGCGGGACAGGGTCCTCAGCCCCAGCATTTT. Amino acid sequence: CASSPAGQGPQPQHF.

The V and J genes are TRBV6-1 and TRBJ2-1, with 14 bases that match TRBD2. Germline V CDR1 and CDR2: MNHNS, SASEGT. The CDR3 has 16 residues. Unmatched junction bases numbered 7, after V lost 5 bases and J lost 7 bases. CDR3 region: CASSRLAGGHVNEQFF. CDR3 nucleotide sequence: TGTGCCAGCAGTAGACTAGCGGGGGGGCATGTGAATGAGCAGTTCTTC.

The chain couples TRBV4-1 to TRBJ2-1; D unresolved. Per the germline V gene, CDR1 is MGHRA and CDR2 is YSYEKL. There are 17 residues in the CDR3. The ends were cut back, 0 bases at V and 6 bases at J, with 18 bases in the middle. The DNA of the CDR3 is TGCGCCAGCAGCCAAGATATAGGGCGAAGGACCTTCAATGAGCAGTTCTTC. It codes for CASSQDIGRRTFNEQFF.

This chain connects TRBV4-1 to TRBJ1-5; possibly TRBD1 for D (6 bases). Per the germline V gene, CDR1 is MGHRA and CDR2 is YSYEKL. The CDR3 runs 17 residues. Trimming removed 1 base at V and 0 bases at J, with 13 bases between. The CDR3 is CASSQVHRAFSNQPQHF. The DNA for the CDR3 is TGCGCCAGCAGCCAAGTTCACAGGGCTTTTAGCAATCAGCCCCAGCATTTT.

The V call is TRBV6-5, the J call TRBJ1-2, with 10 bases lining up with TRBD1. V lost 6 bases, J lost 7 bases, and 5 bases stayed unmatched. The CDR3 loop spans 13 amino acids. Germline CDR1 is MNHEY and CDR2 is SVGAGI. CDR3 amino acids: CASRGQGISGYTF. The CDR3 bases are TGTGCCAGCAGGGGACAGGGGATCAGTGGCTACACCTTC.

Many counts were recorded for this clonotype. The chain is built from TRBV7-8 and TRBJ2-1, with unresolved D. Germline loops: CDR1 SGHVS, CDR2 FQNEAQ. The CDR3 consists of 15 residues. With 2 bases removed from V and 4 bases from J, the gap between germline ends came to 12 bases. CDR3 nucleotide sequence: TGTGCCAGCAGCTTAAGGGCGGAGACTTACAATGAGCAGTTCTTC. Amino acids: CASSLRAETYNEQFF.

This clonotype was recorded once. The V call is TRBV24-1, the J call TRBJ2-1, with TRBD1 identical over 10 bases. In germline, CDR1 is KGHDR, CDR2 SFDVKD. The CDR3 consists of 14 residues. V lost 9 bases to trimming and J lost 9 bases; unmatched junction nucleotides: 10. The CDR3 is CATRPGQGLGEQFF. CDR3 DNA sequence: TGTGCCACCCGACCGGGACAGGGGTTGGGTGAGCAGTTCTTC.

This clonotype was detected ten times or more. This chain joins TRBV7-3 and TRBJ2-3, with 10 nucleotides matching TRBD2. The CDR3 contains 14 residues. Germline CDR1 and CDR2: SGHTA and FQGTGA. V lost 6 bases to trimming and J lost 3 bases; unmatched junction nucleotides: 3. The DNA for the CDR3 is TGTGCCAGCAGGTTTAGCGGGGGGACAGATACGCAGTATTTT. Amino acid sequence: CASRFSGGTDTQYF.

The J gene is TRBJ2-7, the V gene TRBV18, with 10 bases fitting TRBD2. The CDR3 is made up of 16 amino acids. The germline V gene encodes CDR1 KGHSH and CDR2 LQKENI. Unmatched junction bases numbered 5, after V lost 0 bases and J lost 3 bases. Here the CDR3 DNA reads TGTGCCAGCTCACCACCGGCTAGCGGGGGTGACTACGAGCAGTACTTC. This sequence encodes CASSPPASGGDYEQYF. The variable domain in full, completed from reference TRBV18 and TRBJ2-7, reads NAGVMQNPRHLVRRRGQEARLRCSPMKGHSHVYWYRQLPEEGLKFMVYLQKENIIDESGMPKERFSAEFPKEGPSILRIQQVVRGDSAAYFCASSPPASGGDYEQYFGPGTRLTVT.

Concerning this clonotype: This may arise from a read error, as a much more abundant clone is one base away. This chain connects TRBV7-9 to TRBJ2-5, with 10 positions matching TRBD1. The CDR3 totals 16 residues. V lost 5 bases and J lost 3; bases outside the gene matches: 9. CDR1 SEHNR and CDR2 FQNEAQ come from the germline V gene (reference sequence). The CDR3 protein is CASSLRQGAVKETQYF. Here the CDR3 DNA reads TGTGCCAGCAGCCTGAGACAGGGGGCCGTAAAAGAGACCCAGTACTTC.

V usage is TRBV7-2 and J usage is TRBJ2-3, with a weak D call TRBD2 (6 bases). The germline V gene has CDR1 SGHTA and CDR2 FQGNSA. V was pared by 8 bases and J by 10 bases, with 16 bases between. This CDR3 region has 12 residues. CDR3 coding DNA: TGTGCCAGCGGACGTGTGCGGGGAGCGCAGTATTTT. Translated, it gives CASGRVRGAQYF.

J is TRBJ1-5 and V is TRBV24-1; tentatively, D is TRBD1 (5 bases). Germline V gene data show CDR1 as KGHDR and CDR2 as SFDVKD. Trimming removed 4 bases at V and 1 base at J, with 10 bases between. CDR3 length: 15 residues. CDR3 sequence: CATSDADRSNQPQHF. The CDR3 DNA reads as TGTGCCACCAGTGACGCTGACAGAAGCAATCAGCCCCAGCATTTT.

Many counts were recorded for this clonotype. For the CDR3, the DNA is TGTGCCAGCAGCCCTGATAGGAGGAGCACAGATACGCAGTATTTT. It specifies CASSPDRRSTDTQYF. The chain links TRBV4-2 to TRBJ2-3; possibly TRBD2 for D (5 bases). Trimming took 4 bases from V and 0 from J, leaving 11 bases between them. The germline CDR1 and CDR2 sequences are LGHNA and YNFKEQ. CDR3 size: 15 residues.

This chain joins TRBV6-4 and TRBJ1-3, with D hard to call. Trimming left V 0 bases short and J 15 bases short, with 21 bases between. The germline CDR1 and CDR2 sequences are MRHNA and SNTAGT. This CDR3 is 15 amino acids long. The CDR3 DNA is TGTGCCAGCAGTGACTCGAGGAAAGTCTTCCGGACCGCATATTTT. Protein product: CASSDSRKVFRTAYF.